These T cell receptor beta chains were read from a single sample in a study of Graves' ophthalmopathy and Graves' hyperthyroidism. TCRdb processed the multiplex PCR reads anew with MiXCR; each CDR3 protein has one entry. The repertoire holds around 660,000 distinct CDR3 sequences, with approximately 39% as singletons. The sample taken for sequencing was peripheral blood. The receptor set was obtained from an adult man with Graves' ophthalmopathy. Both conserved end residues are part of each CDR3. D genes are given only for firm matches. Only part of the rows carry a size: once, few, many, or a class if the clone is expanded.

TRBJ2-7 | - | 12 | - | TRBV29-1 | TGCAGCGTTGCTAGGGACCAGGGCGAGCAGTACTTC | CSVARDQGEQYF
TRBJ2-7 | few | 14 | - | TRBV7-8 | TGTGCCAGCAGCTTGGGGTCCTATTCCTACGAGCAGTACTTC | CASSLGSYSYEQYF
TRBJ1-5 | - | 14 | - | TRBV7-9 | TGTGCCAGCAGCGGCGACAGAACTTATCAGCCCCAGCATTTT | CASSGDRTYQPQHF
TRBJ2-7 | many | 14 | TRBD1 | TRBV5-6 | TGTGCCAGCAGACGCGACAGGGGGGGGTACGAGCAGTACTTC | CASRRDRGGYEQYF
TRBJ2-2 | - | 15 | TRBD2 | TRBV7-9 | TGTGCCAGCGGCTTAACTAGCGGGTACACCGGGGAGCTGTTTTTT | CASGLTSGYTGELFF
TRBJ1-1 | many | 14 | - | TRBV29-1 | TGCAGCGTTAACCATCTCGGGGGGAACACTGAAGCTTTCTTT | CSVNHLGGNTEAFF
TRBJ2-5 | many | 16 | TRBD2 | TRBV12-3/TRBV12-4 | TGTGCCAGCAGCCCTCTCCTAGCGGGAGGGCTGGCGACCCAGTACTTC | CASSPLLAGGLATQYF
TRBJ1-6 | many | 16 | TRBD1 | TRBV6-6 | TGTGCCAGCAGTCCCCAACAGGGGGCAGATAATTCACCCCTCCACTTT | CASSPQQGADNSPLHF
TRBJ2-7 | - | 19 | TRBD1 | TRBV7-2 | TGTGCCAGCAGCATTTTACGGTCTTACCGGGACAGGGATTCCTACGAGCAGTACTTC | CASSILRSYRDRDSYEQYF
TRBJ2-5 | - | 15 | TRBD1 | TRBV25-1 | TGTGCCAGCCAAGTGGGACAGGGGGCCCAAGAGACCCAGTACTTC | CASQVGQGAQETQYF
TRBJ1-2 | many | 14 | - | TRBV12-3/TRBV12-4 | TGTGCCAGCAGGGGGTCCGGAGGTGGGTATGGCTACACCTTC | CASRGSGGGYGYTF
TRBJ1-2 | many | 14 | - | TRBV19 | TGTGCCAGTAGCCCCCTCGGGGGCGTCTATGGCTACACCTTC | CASSPLGGVYGYTF
TRBJ1-6 | many | 13 | TRBD1 | TRBV10-3 | TGTGCCACCCGGGACAGTTATAATTCACCCCTCCACTTT | CATRDSYNSPLHF
TRBJ2-5 | - | 15 | TRBD1 | TRBV5-1 | TGCGCCAGCAGCTCGGGGGACAGGGGGAAAGAGACCCAGTACTTC | CASSSGDRGKETQYF
TRBJ1-2 | - | 17 | TRBD1 | TRBV12-3/TRBV12-4 | TGTGCCAGCAGAGCCGGACAGGGAGAGGTATCTAACTATGGCTACACCTTC | CASRAGQGEVSNYGYTF
TRBJ1-1 | many | 14 | - | TRBV4-1 | TGCGCCAGCAGGACACAGGAGTATCACACTGAAGCTTTCTTT | CASRTQEYHTEAFF
TRBJ2-5 | - | 13 | TRBD2 | TRBV15 | TGTGCCACCAACAGCGGGGGTAAAGAGACCCAGTACTTC | CATNSGGKETQYF
TRBJ1-2 | few | 17 | TRBD1 | TRBV25-1 | TGTGCCAGCAGTTACCCCCGGACAGGGGGCGAAAGCTATGGCTACACCTTC | CASSYPRTGGESYGYTF
TRBJ2-1 | - | 11 | - | TRBV24-1 | TGTGCCACCAGTGGGGGTGGCGAGCAGTTCTTC | CATSGGGEQFF
TRBJ2-6 | once | 11 | - | TRBV19 | TGTGCCAGTCTAGGGCCCAACGTCCTGACTTTC | CASLGPNVLTF
TRBJ1-1 | many | 12 | - | TRBV11-2 | TGTGCCAGCAGTCCCCTTAGGGGGGAAACTTTCTTT | CASSPLRGETFF
TRBJ1-4 | few | 17 | - | TRBV10-3 | TGTGCCAGCAGTTACGAGCAGGGGACGAGCGGTAATGAAAAACTGTTTTTT | CASSYEQGTSGNEKLFF
TRBJ1-1 | - | 14 | TRBD1 | TRBV3-1 | TGTGCCAGCAGCCAAAGAACAGGGGTCACTGAAGCTTTCTTT | CASSQRTGVTEAFF
TRBJ2-5 | - | 16 | TRBD2 | TRBV12-3/TRBV12-4 | TGTGCCAGCAGTTTGCCAATAGCGGGGGCTCAAGAGACCCAGTACTTC | CASSLPIAGAQETQYF
TRBJ2-6 | few | 18 | - | TRBV4-1 | TGCGCCAGCAGCCAGCCACCGGAGGGGACGGCTGGGGCCAACGTCCTGACTTTC | CASSQPPEGTAGANVLTF
TRBJ1-1 | few | 13 | - | TRBV2 | TGTGCCAGCAACATGCCAGGGAACACTGAAGCTTTCTTT | CASNMPGNTEAFF
TRBJ1-1 | - | 13 | - | TRBV29-1 | TGCAGCCGAGGAAGGGGTGGAAGCACTGAAGCTTTCTTT | CSRGRGGSTEAFF
TRBJ2-5 | - | 14 | - | TRBV24-1 | TGTGCCACCAGTGACATAGCGGTACAAGAGACCCAGTACTTC | CATSDIAVQETQYF
TRBJ1-2 | once | 15 | - | TRBV10-3 | TGTGCCATCAGTGTTGGAGGGGACATGGTGGATGGCTACACCTTC | CAISVGGDMVDGYTF
TRBJ1-6 | many | 15 | TRBD1 | TRBV9 | TGTGCCAGCAGCTTGGGGACAGGGAGGAACTCACCCCTCCACTTT | CASSLGTGRNSPLHF
TRBJ2-7 | few | 15 | TRBD1 | TRBV12-3/TRBV12-4 | TGTGCCAGCAGTTTAAGACAGGGAAGCTCCTACGAGCAGTACTTC | CASSLRQGSSYEQYF
TRBJ2-2 | - | 16 | - | TRBV11-2 | TGTGCCAGCTTACGGGGGATCAGGGGGTTCACCGGGGAGCTGTTTTTT | CASLRGIRGFTGELFF
TRBJ2-3 | few | 14 | TRBD1 | TRBV24-1 | TGTGCCACCAGTGGTCAGGGGGAGTTGGATACGCAGTATTTT | CATSGQGELDTQYF
TRBJ2-7 | - | 15 | - | TRBV5-1 | TGCGCCAGCAGCTTGAACAATTGGAACCCGGGAGAGCAGTACTTC | CASSLNNWNPGEQYF
TRBJ1-5 | many | 16 | - | TRBV5-6 | TGTGCCAGCAGCCAGAGGGCGGGGGCCGGCAATCAGCCCCAGCATTTT | CASSQRAGAGNQPQHF
TRBJ2-1 | - | 15 | TRBD2 | TRBV10-3 | TGTGCCAGCAGTAGAGGGACTAGCGGACCCAATGAGCAGTTCTTC | CASSRGTSGPNEQFF
TRBJ1-4 | many | 14 | - | TRBV7-2 | TGTGCCAGCAGCTGGGGACTCGGTAATGAAAAACTGTTTTTT | CASSWGLGNEKLFF
TRBJ1-4 | - | 14 | TRBD1 | TRBV7-9 | TGTGCCAGCAGCGCCCAAGGGGGCCAGGAAAAACTGTTTTTT | CASSAQGGQEKLFF
TRBJ2-5 | few | 18 | TRBD1 | TRBV9 | TGTGCCAGCAGCCGAAACGACGGACAGGGGGCCTTTCAAGAGACCCAGTACTTC | CASSRNDGQGAFQETQYF
TRBJ2-7 | many | 13 | - | TRBV9 | TGTGCCAGCAGCGCGGAGAGTCCCTACGAGCAGTACTTC | CASSAESPYEQYF
TRBJ1-1 | - | 15 | - | TRBV7-2 | TGTGCCAGCTCCGAAGGCGGGGTCTCGAACACTGAAGCTTTCTTT | CASSEGGVSNTEAFF